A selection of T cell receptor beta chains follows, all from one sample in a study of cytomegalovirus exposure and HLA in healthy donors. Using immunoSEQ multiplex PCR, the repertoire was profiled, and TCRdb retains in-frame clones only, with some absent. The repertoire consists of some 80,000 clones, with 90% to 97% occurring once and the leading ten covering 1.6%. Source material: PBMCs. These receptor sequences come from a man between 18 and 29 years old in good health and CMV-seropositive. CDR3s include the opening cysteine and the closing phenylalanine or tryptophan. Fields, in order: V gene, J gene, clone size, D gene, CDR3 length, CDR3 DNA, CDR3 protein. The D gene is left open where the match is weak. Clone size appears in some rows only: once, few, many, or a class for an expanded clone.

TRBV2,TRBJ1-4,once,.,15,TGTGCCAGCAGGGGCCGGTCGACAACTAATGAAAAACTGTTTTTT,CASRGRSTTNEKLFF
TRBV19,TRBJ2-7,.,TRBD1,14,TGTGCCAGTAGTACCGACAGGGGTTACGACGAGCAGTACTTC,CASSTDRGYDEQYF
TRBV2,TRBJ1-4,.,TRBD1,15,TGTGCCAGCAGTGATAGGGGGCGGACTAATGAAAAACTGTTTTTT,CASSDRGRTNEKLFF
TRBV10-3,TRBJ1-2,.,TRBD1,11,TGTGCCATCGGGACAGGGAATGGCTACACCTTC,CAIGTGNGYTF
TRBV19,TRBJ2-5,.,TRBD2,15,TGTGCCAGTAGTACCGCGGGAGGGCCTAGGGAGACCCAGTACTTC,CASSTAGGPRETQYF
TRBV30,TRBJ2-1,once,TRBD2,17,TGTGCCTGGAGTTTCCCTCCCGGGAGCGGGGCAGTGAATGAGCAGTTCTTC,CAWSFPPGSGAVNEQFF
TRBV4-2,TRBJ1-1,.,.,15,TGTGCCAGCAGCCAAGATTGGGGCCTGAACACTGAAGCTTTCTTT,CASSQDWGLNTEAFF
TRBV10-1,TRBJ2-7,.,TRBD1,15,TGCGCCAGCAGTGAGTTCCGGGACAGGACCCACGAGCAGTACTTC,CASSEFRDRTHEQYF
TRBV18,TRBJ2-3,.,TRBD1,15,TGTGCCAGCTCACTAAGGGACAGAAGCACAGATACGCAGTATTTT,CASSLRDRSTDTQYF
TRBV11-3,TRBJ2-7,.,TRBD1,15,TGTGCCAGCAGCCCGGGACAGGGGGAACCCTACGAGCAGTACTTC,CASSPGQGEPYEQYF
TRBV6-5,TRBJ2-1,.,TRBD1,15,TGTGCCAGCAGCCCGACAGGGGGCGCTTTCGATGAGCAGTTCTTC,CASSPTGGAFDEQFF
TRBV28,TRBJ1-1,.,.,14,TGTGCCAGCAGTCCGGGACAACTGAACACTGAAGCTTTCTTT,CASSPGQLNTEAFF
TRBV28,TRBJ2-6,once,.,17,TGTGCCAGCAGGGCCCCCAGGGGGGCGGCGCTCGCCAACGTCCTGACTTTC,CASRAPRGAALANVLTF
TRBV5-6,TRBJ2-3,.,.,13,TGTGCCAGCAGCTTGGCAGACACAGATACGCAGTATTTT,CASSLADTDTQYF
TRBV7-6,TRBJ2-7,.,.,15,TGTGCCAGCAGCTTAGTGGCAGGCCCAAACTACGAGCAGTACTTC,CASSLVAGPNYEQYF
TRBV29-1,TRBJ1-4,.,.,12,TGCAGCGTTGCAGGGGAGGGTGAAAAACTGTTTTTT,CSVAGEGEKLFF